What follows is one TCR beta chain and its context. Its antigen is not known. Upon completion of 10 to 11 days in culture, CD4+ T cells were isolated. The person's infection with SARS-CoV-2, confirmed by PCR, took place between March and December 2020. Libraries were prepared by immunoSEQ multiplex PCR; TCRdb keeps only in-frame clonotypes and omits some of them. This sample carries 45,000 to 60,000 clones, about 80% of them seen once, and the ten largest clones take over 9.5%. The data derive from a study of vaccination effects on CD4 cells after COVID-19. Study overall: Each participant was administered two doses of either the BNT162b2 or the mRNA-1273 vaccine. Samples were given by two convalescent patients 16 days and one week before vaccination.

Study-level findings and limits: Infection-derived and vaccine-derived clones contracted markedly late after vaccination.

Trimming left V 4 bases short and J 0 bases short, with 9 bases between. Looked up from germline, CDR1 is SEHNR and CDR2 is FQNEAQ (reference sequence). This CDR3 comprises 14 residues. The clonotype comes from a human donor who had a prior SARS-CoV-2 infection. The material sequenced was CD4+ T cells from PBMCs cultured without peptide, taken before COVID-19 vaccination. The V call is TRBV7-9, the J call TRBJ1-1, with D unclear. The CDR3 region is CASSSDILNTEAFF. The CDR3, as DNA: TGTGCCAGCAGCTCTGACATTCTGAACACTGAAGCTTTCTTT. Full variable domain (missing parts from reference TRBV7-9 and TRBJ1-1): DTGVSQNPRHKITKRGQNVTFRCDPISEHNRLYWYRQTLGQGPEFLTYFQNEAQLEKSRLLSDRFSAERPKGSFSTLEIQRTEQGDSAMYLCASSSDILNTEAFFGQGTRLTVV.